The 9 T cell receptor beta chains below were found in one sample sequenced in a study of T cell changes during pregnancy in multiple sclerosis. The method was immunoSEQ multiplex PCR; TCRdb's version includes in-frame clones alone and lacks a portion of them. The table shows over 70,000 clones, with around 94% occurring only once. The sample in question was peripheral blood, obtained in the third trimester of pregnancy. These receptors all stem from a female donor with multiple sclerosis, enrolled in a pregnancy study.

The CDR3 region has the DNA TGTGCCAGCCCTATATCCCAGCATTTT. Translation gives CASPISQHF. This chain uses TRBV6-1 with TRBJ1-5; D uncertain. Germline CDR1 and CDR2: MNHNS and SASEGT. The CDR3 loop spans 9 amino acids. V dropped 8 bases and J dropped 11 bases, with 7 bases sitting between them.

The rearrangement links TRBV6-1 to TRBJ2-1, with TRBD2 identical over 7 bases. The CDR3 extends over 16 amino acids. In germline, CDR1 is MNHNS, CDR2 SASEGT. Trimming took 3 bases from V and 8 from J; bases not matched to a gene: 13. In nucleotides, the CDR3 is TGTGCCAGCAGTGACCCTCGGGGCGGGAGTAGGTATGAGCAGTTCTTC. Amino acids: CASSDPRGGSRYEQFF.

This clone was counted ten times or more. The gene calls are TRBV27 and TRBJ2-7; 10 nucleotides line up with TRBD2. V was clipped by 2 bases and J by 5 bases; unmatched bases: 6. Germline V gene lookup returns CDR1 MNHEY and CDR2 SMNVEV (reference sequence). This CDR3 has 15 amino acids. The CDR3 nucleotides are TGTGCCAGCAGTTTACGAGCGGGAGGGAATAACGAGCAGTACTTC. Translating it yields CASSLRAGGNNEQYF.

The chain combines TRBV6-5 with TRBJ1-1; the D gene is possibly TRBD1 (6 bases). CDR3 length equals 14 residues. V lost 6 bases, J lost 1 base, and 12 bases lay in between. Germline V gene lookup returns CDR1 MNHEY and CDR2 SVGAGI. This chain's CDR3 is CASRKQGTNTEAFF. DNA of the CDR3: TGTGCCAGCAGGAAACAGGGCACGAACACTGAAGCTTTCTTT.

The genes are TRBV27 and TRBJ2-3, with D perhaps matching TRBD2 (6 bases). The CDR3 length is 16 residues. In germline, CDR1 is MNHEY, CDR2 SMNVEV (reference sequence). Trimming stripped 0 bases from V and 0 bases from J, with 10 bases between. Here the CDR3 reads CASSLSLATSTDTQYF. The CDR3 nucleotides are TGTGCCAGCAGTTTATCTCTAGCGACCAGCACAGATACGCAGTATTTT.

In its sample, this clone was seen once. The chain uses TRBV7-2 and TRBJ1-5; D unresolved. Trimming pared 1 base from V and 4 bases from J, leaving 5 bases between. Germline-derived CDR1 and CDR2 are SGHTA and FQGNSA. The CDR3 contains 13 residues. CDR3 bases: TGTGCCAGCAGCTTAGTTCAAAATCAGCCCCAGCATTTT. It codes for CASSLVQNQPQHF.

The chain joins TRBV2 to TRBJ2-4, with 8 bases fitting TRBD2. V lost 3 bases and J lost 1; bases outside the gene matches: 2. The CDR3 is 15 amino acids. From germline, CDR1 is SNHLY and CDR2 FYNNEI. The CDR3 sequence is CASSERGVAKNIQYF. CDR3 coding DNA: TGTGCCAGCAGTGAGCGGGGGGTGGCCAAAAACATTCAGTACTTC.

V gene TRBV5-6 combines with J gene TRBJ2-7, with D possibly TRBD2 on 6 matching bases. V was cut by 2 bases and J by 6 bases, with 21 bases left in between. Germline CDR1 reads SGHDT; CDR2 reads YYEEEE. The CDR3 extends over 16 amino acids. The CDR3 bases are TGTGCCAGCAGCTTTTTTCGGGGGAAACCAAATCCCGAGCAGTACTTC. Its protein product is CASSFFRGKPNPEQYF.

V and J are TRBV7-6 and TRBJ2-3; 10 bases match TRBD2. There are 15 residues in the CDR3. The J segment lost 0 bases and the V segment lost 5 bases, leaving 2 bases of the junction unmatched. Germline V gene data show CDR1 as SGHVS and CDR2 as FNYEAQ. Here the CDR3 DNA reads TGTGCCAGCAGCCCACTAGCGGGGAGCACAGATACGCAGTATTTT. Translated, it gives CASSPLAGSTDTQYF.